This T cell receptor (beta chain) was captured by sequencing in a study of cytomegalovirus exposure and HLA in healthy donors. General study results and limits: With later analysis, a missense DCLRE1C variant became linked to TCR beta V- and J-gene trimming. Later examination showed HLA-associated TCR beta chains had greater clonal expansion than equally common others. It has been reported that TCR beta sequences accurately predicted the HLA-A and HLA-B alleles of most subjects.

Germline V gene data show CDR1 as MNHEY and CDR2 as SVGAGI. The CDR3 is 16 amino acids. Losses at the gene ends were 0 bases for V and 4 bases for J; bases not matched to a gene: 8. Each donor was nominally healthy when sampled (though unrecorded immune exposures were likely). As concerns this clone: Its antigen is currently unknown.

Both 60 Vbeta primers and 13 Jbeta primers went into the PCR. Sequencing was performed with immunoSEQ multiplex PCR; in TCRdb, only in-frame clones are kept and a portion is missing. The sample contains some 130,000 clones, about 78% of which appear only once. The clonotype originates from a man over 45 in good health and CMV-seronegative. The chain uses TRBV6-5 and TRBJ1-2; TRBD1 matches at 7 bases. Sequencing was performed on PBMCs. The CDR3 DNA is TGTGCCAGCAGTTACTCGAGTGTGACAGGGTTCTATGGCTACACCTTC. Translation gives CASSYSSVTGFYGYTF.